The table lists the clone carrying this T cell receptor beta chain with many counts. Germline V lookup: CDR1 MNHEY, CDR2 SVGAGI. This CDR3 comprises 19 residues. Trimming left V 0 bases short and J 8 bases short, with 26 bases between. TCRdb redid the calling of the 5' RACE reads with MiXCR, one entry per CDR3 protein. The table shows approximately 70,000 distinct CDR3 sequences, with about 7.2% occurring only once. The record originates from a study of T cells after yellow fever vaccination. The specimen comprised CD8+ T cells sorted from PBMCs, sampled approximately 11 days after the first yellow fever vaccination. This clonotype originated in a man aged 18 to 30 who received the YFV17D yellow fever vaccine. The chain links TRBV6-5 to TRBJ2-1, with D possibly TRBD1 on 5 matching bases. The CDR3 region is CASSYSTSGFAGERYEQFF. CDR3 DNA sequence: TGTGCCAGCAGTTACTCGACTTCAGGGTTCGCCGGCGAAAGATATGAGCAGTTCTTC.